Included here is one T cell receptor (beta chain) sequence, with context. What it recognizes is unknown. This entry belongs to a study of cytomegalovirus exposure and HLA in healthy donors. Researchers ran the PCR with 60 Vbeta and 13 Jbeta primers. Some clones are missing from TCRdb's copy, which holds only in-frame ones; the method was immunoSEQ multiplex PCR. The top ten clones hold 1.5% of a sample with about 160,000 clones, around 80% of them seen once. General observations from the study: What TCR beta sequences reportedly achieved was accurate prediction of HLA-A and HLA-B alleles in most subjects.

The receptor's source is a girl aged 10-17 years in good health and CMV-seropositive. Sequencing was carried out using PBMCs.

The CDR3 sequence: CASSQPGKGDGYTF. The DNA for the CDR3 is TGCGCCAGCAGCCAACCAGGGAAAGGGGATGGCTACACCTTC. The V and J genes are TRBV4-1 and TRBJ1-2; D possibly corresponds to TRBD1 (5 bases). Germline loops: CDR1 MGHRA, CDR2 YSYEKL. V was clipped by 2 bases and J by 6 bases, with 13 bases between them. This CDR3 is built from 14 residues.